This entry is about one TCR beta chain. No antigen is known for it. The data were obtained in a study of OX40 agonist ivuxolimab in advanced cancers. Study at large: With a range of roughly 20 to 79, age averaged approximately 64 years, and around 83% were male. General study results and limits: In the 0.1 to 3.0 mg/kg range, CD4+ and CD8+ blood T cells had expanded clonally by week 6.

The CDR3 loop spans 18 amino acids. Unmatched junction bases numbered 11, after V lost 0 bases and J lost 3 bases. The V gene's germline CDR1 is LGHNA and CDR2 YSLEER. Clones were read by immunoSEQ multiplex PCR, and TCRdb kept only the in-frame ones, dropping some. The table lists some 65,000 clones, roughly 84% of them singletons. The chain couples TRBV4-3 to TRBJ2-1; 7 bases line up with TRBD1. This TCR was sampled from an adult with an advanced solid tumor such as melanoma, head and neck, liver or kidney cancer. This specimen was CD4+ or CD8+ T cells sorted from blood, taken in a trial of the OX40 agonist ivuxolimab. The CDR3 nucleotides read TGCGCCAGCAGCCAAGAAGTCCCGAGGACAGGAGGCTACAATGAGCAGTTCTTC. It is translated as CASSQEVPRTGGYNEQFF.